This T cell receptor beta chain came from a study of T cells in Graves' hyperthyroidism and ophthalmopathy. Study-level points and caveats: Most thyroid clonotypes expanded above 0.001 appeared in blood too.

The CDR3 spans 15 residues. The V gene end was trimmed by 4 bases and the J gene end by 2 bases; junction bases not matched to a gene: 2. Germline-derived CDR1 and CDR2 are MNHNS and SASEGT. This clonotype was detected many times. Its antigen is not identified. The investigators amplified TCR beta CDR3 regions from RNA transcripts. Researchers ran a first-round RT-PCR on the TCR CDR3 using the HTBI primer set. TCRdb re-derived calls from the multiplex PCR reads in MiXCR, one entry per CDR3 protein. The sample holds 500,000 to 650,000 distinct CDR3 sequences, 15% to 20% seen once. Clinical symptoms, serum thyroxine, TRAb, thyroid ultrasound and orbital computed tomography established diagnosis. A roughly 9.1 ml volume of fresh peripheral blood provided the PBMCs.

The gene calls are TRBV6-1 and TRBJ1-5; 10 positions match TRBD1. This receptor was obtained from a woman under 30 with Graves' ophthalmopathy. Specimen: blood. CDR3: CASSAGTGGNQPQHF. DNA for the CDR3: TGTGCCAGCAGTGCCGGGACAGGGGGCAATCAGCCCCAGCATTTT.